This T cell receptor (beta chain) was profiled in a study of OX40 agonist ivuxolimab in advanced cancers. The overall study: The patients received ivuxolimab by intravenous route every 2 weeks at 0.01 to 10 mg/kg.

Produced via immunoSEQ multiplex PCR; TCRdb's table is partial and in-frame only. Here the sample spans over 30,000 clones, roughly 82% being singletons. In germline, CDR1 is SGHTA, CDR2 FQGNSA. The V gene lost 1 base and the J gene lost 5 bases, with 5 bases spanning the gap. The CDR3 totals 12 residues. For this clone: Other DNA sequences in the sample encode the same CDR3.

The clonotype comes from an adult with an advanced solid tumor such as melanoma, head and neck, liver or kidney cancer. Sequenced material: CD4+ or CD8+ T cells sorted from blood, taken in a trial of the OX40 agonist ivuxolimab. V gene TRBV7-2 combines with J gene TRBJ2-5, with D tentatively TRBD2 (5 bases). Written as DNA, the CDR3 is TGTGCCAGCAGCTTAGTAGCGGAGACCCAGTACTTC. Its translation: CASSLVAETQYF. The full variable domain, rest sourced from reference TRBV7-2 and TRBJ2-5, is GAGVSQSPSNKVTEKGKDVELRCDPISGHTALYWYRQSLGQGLEFLIYFQGNSAPDKSGLPSDRFSAERTGGSVSTLTIQRTQQEDSAVYLCASSLVAETQYFGPGTRLLVL.